Included here is one T cell receptor (beta chain) sequence, with context. V was clipped by 3 bases and J by 3 bases, with 11 bases between them. This CDR3 spans 14 amino acids. The germline CDR1 and CDR2 sequences are DFQATT and SNEGSKA (reference sequence). The table came from immunoSEQ multiplex PCR; TCRdb's copy has only in-frame clones and leaves some out. Here the sample spans 60,000 to 85,000 clones, roughly nine tenths being singletons. This sample stems from a study of blood T cell repertoires in COVID-19. The TCR comes from a man aged 45 to 65 with active COVID-19. The sequenced sample consisted of peripheral blood. This sequence joins TRBV20-1 and TRBJ2-2; D uncertain. This CDR3 reads CSASDFRDTGELFF. DNA for the CDR3: TGCAGTGCTAGTGACTTTCGGGACACCGGGGAGCTGTTTTTT.